This TCR beta chain was sequenced during a study of cytomegalovirus exposure and HLA in healthy donors. With 60 Vbeta and 13 Jbeta primers, the PCR was carried out. The method was immunoSEQ multiplex PCR; TCRdb's version includes in-frame clones alone and lacks a portion of them. The sample holds around 130,000 clones, around 70% seen once. Germline V gene data show CDR1 as GTSNPN and CDR2 as SVGIG (reference sequence). V shed 3 bases, J shed 4 bases, and the junction held 9 bases outside the gene matches. CDR3 length: 16 residues. The clonotype was recovered from a woman in her forties in good health and CMV-seropositive. The rearrangement joins TRBV30 to TRBJ2-3, with 11 bases fitting TRBD2. The sample taken for sequencing was PBMCs. CDR3 amino acids: CAWRGGSGGAADTQYF. Here the CDR3 DNA reads TGTGCCTGGAGGGGGGGTAGCGGGGGGGCAGCAGATACGCAGTATTTT.